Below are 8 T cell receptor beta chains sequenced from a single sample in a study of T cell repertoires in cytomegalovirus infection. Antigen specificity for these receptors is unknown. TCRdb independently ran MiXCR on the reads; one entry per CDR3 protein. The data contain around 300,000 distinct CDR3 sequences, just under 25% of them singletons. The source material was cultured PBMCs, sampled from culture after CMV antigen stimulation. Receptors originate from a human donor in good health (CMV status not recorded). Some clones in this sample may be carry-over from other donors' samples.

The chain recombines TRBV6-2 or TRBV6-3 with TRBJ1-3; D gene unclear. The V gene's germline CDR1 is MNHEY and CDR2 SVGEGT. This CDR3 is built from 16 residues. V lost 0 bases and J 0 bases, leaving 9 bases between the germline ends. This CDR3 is CASSYSRESSGNTIYF. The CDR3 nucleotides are TGTGCCAGCAGTTACTCGCGGGAAAGCTCTGGAAACACCATATATTTT.

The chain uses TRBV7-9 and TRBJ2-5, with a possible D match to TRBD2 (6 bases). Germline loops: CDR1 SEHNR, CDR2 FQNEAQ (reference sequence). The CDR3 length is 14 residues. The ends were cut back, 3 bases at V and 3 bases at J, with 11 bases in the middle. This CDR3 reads CASSFERAKETQYF. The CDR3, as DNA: TGTGCCAGCAGCTTCGAGCGGGCTAAAGAGACCCAGTACTTC.

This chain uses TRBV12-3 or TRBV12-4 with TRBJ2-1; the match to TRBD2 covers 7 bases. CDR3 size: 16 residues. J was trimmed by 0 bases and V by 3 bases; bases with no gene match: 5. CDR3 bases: TGTGCCAGCAGTTTCGGCGGGAGCCTCTCCTACAATGAGCAGTTCTTC. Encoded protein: CASSFGGSLSYNEQFF.

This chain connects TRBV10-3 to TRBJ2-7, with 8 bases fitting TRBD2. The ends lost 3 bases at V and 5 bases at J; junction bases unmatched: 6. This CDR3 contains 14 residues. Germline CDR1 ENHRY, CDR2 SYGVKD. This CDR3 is CAISDRTSSHEQYF. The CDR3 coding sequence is TGTGCCATCAGTGACCGGACTAGCTCTCACGAGCAGTACTTC.

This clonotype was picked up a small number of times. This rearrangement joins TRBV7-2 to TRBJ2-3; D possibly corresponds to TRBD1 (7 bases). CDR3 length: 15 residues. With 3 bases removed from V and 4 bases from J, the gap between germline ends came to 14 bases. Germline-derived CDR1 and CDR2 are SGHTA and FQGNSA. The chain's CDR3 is CASSFGGGQADTQYF. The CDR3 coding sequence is TGTGCCAGCAGCTTTGGAGGGGGCCAGGCAGATACGCAGTATTTT.

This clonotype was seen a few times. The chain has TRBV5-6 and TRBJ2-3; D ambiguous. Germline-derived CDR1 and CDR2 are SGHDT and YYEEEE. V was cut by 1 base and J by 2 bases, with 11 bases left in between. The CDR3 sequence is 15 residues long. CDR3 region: CASSLTETLTDTQYF. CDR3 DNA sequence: TGTGCCAGCAGCTTGACGGAGACCCTCACAGATACGCAGTATTTT.

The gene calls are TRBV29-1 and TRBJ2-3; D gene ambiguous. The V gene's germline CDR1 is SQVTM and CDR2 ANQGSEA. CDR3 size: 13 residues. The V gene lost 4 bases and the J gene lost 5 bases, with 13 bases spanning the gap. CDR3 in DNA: TGCAGCGTTGGGGCCCCAGTTAGAGATACGCAGTATTTT. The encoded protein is CSVGAPVRDTQYF.

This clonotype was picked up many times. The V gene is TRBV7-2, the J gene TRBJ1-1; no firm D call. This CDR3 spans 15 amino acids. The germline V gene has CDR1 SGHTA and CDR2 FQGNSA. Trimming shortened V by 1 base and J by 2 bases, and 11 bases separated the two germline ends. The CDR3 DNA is TGTGCCAGCAGCTTAGACTCCAGGATAAACACTGAAGCTTTCTTT. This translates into CASSLDSRINTEAFF.